This T cell receptor (beta chain) was identified in a study of blood T cell repertoires in COVID-19 (dated by TCRdb to between 2020 and 2021). General notes on the study: Samples from collaborators originated in the United States, Italy and Spain and spanned both the acute and convalescent phases of COVID-19. The material from the prospective study consisted of cDNA or gDNA derived from T cells, B-cell-depleted T cells, or PBMCs. The dataset comprised deeply sampled blood TCRbeta repertoires from subjects exposed to, actively infected with, or recovered from COVID-19. The repertoires were made available in a free public database intended to serve as a resource for research on the immune response to SARS-CoV-2. Samples were obtained from the ongoing ImmuneRACE study (first 160 participants) and from 950 to 1,500 subjects provided by 6 global collaborators. Nearly every sample came with metadata listing a de-identified subject ID, COVID-19 status, age in years and sex. HLA class I and class II types, where available, came from metadata supplied by the sample provider rather than from assay-based typing. Findings and caveats that apply to the study as a whole: The amount of clinical and demographic metadata varied by source and participant and was provided uncurated.

TCRbeta CDR3 regions were amplified from genomic DNA by means of the immunoSEQ Assay, a bias-controlled multiplex PCR. Per the source publication's procedure: Within the assay, amplification of reference gene primers was used to estimate how many nucleated cells each sample contained. To quantify the absolute abundance of each unique TCRbeta CDR3 rearrangement, sequence reads were collapsed and filtered. For each sample, productive Simpson clonality was calculated as the square root of Simpson's diversity index across productive rearrangements. Sourced from immuneACCESS, this table was stored by TCRdb with only in-frame sequences that have V and J called. A share of the clones is absent; for the studies checked, an unresolved V gene accounts for under half, and the remainder has no known explanation. Clone size and V and J calls were adopted from that table, with D and trimming inferred from the DNA. The sample table holds fewer than 300,000 clones, of which 86% were seen once. The top ten constitute approximately 12% of the sample.

V and J are trimmed by 7 bases and 7 bases, and the gene matches miss 8 bases of the junction. CDR1 and CDR2 were assigned from the germline V gene as SGHTS and YDEGEE. The cysteine opens and the phenylalanine closes a CDR3 of 13 amino acids. The CDR3 DNA has 39 bases and is translated from base 1. One collaborating source in Seattle enrolled patients while the patients were actively infected and followed the patients over time throughout the course of disease. The collaborating institutions used their own protocols to collect whole blood in K2EDTA tubes. Collaborator samples were shipped for TCRbeta analysis as frozen whole blood, isolated PBMCs, or DNA extracted from either sample type. As regards this clone: Its recognized antigen is unknown. No much larger clonotype is one base removed from it; base qualities were not supplied.

Specimen: peripheral blood. The sequence links TRBV5-8 to TRBJ1-5; TRBD1 agrees with 7 junctional bases. The clonotype originates from a woman in her thirties with COVID-19, enrolled during active disease. The encoded CDR3 is CASRKTGIQPQHF. The nucleotide sequence is given as TGTGCCAGCCGCAAGACAGGGATCCAGCCCCAGCATTTT. The variable domain in full, with residues beyond the CDR3 obtained from the reference TRBV5-8 and TRBJ1-5 genes, is EAGVTQSPTHLIKTRGQQATLRCSPISGHTSVYWYQQALGLGLQFLLWYDEGEERNRGNFPPRFSGRQFPNYSSELNVNALELEDSALYLCASRKTGIQPQHFGDGTRLSIL.